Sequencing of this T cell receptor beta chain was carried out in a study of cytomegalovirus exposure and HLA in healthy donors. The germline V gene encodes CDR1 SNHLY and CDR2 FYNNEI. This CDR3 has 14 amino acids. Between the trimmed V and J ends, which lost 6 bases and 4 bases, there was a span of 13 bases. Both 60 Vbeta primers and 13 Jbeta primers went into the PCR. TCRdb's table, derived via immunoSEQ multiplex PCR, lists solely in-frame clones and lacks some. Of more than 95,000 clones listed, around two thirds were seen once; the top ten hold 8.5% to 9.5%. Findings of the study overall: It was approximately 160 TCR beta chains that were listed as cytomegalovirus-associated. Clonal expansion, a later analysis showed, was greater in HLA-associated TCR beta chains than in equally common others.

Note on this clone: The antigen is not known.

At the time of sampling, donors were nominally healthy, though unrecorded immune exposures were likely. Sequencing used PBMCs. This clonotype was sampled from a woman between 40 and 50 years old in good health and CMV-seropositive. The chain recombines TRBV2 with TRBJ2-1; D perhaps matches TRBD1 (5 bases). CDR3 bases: TGTGCCAGCAGGGTGACAGAGCAGTACAATGAGCAGTTCTTC. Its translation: CASRVTEQYNEQFF.